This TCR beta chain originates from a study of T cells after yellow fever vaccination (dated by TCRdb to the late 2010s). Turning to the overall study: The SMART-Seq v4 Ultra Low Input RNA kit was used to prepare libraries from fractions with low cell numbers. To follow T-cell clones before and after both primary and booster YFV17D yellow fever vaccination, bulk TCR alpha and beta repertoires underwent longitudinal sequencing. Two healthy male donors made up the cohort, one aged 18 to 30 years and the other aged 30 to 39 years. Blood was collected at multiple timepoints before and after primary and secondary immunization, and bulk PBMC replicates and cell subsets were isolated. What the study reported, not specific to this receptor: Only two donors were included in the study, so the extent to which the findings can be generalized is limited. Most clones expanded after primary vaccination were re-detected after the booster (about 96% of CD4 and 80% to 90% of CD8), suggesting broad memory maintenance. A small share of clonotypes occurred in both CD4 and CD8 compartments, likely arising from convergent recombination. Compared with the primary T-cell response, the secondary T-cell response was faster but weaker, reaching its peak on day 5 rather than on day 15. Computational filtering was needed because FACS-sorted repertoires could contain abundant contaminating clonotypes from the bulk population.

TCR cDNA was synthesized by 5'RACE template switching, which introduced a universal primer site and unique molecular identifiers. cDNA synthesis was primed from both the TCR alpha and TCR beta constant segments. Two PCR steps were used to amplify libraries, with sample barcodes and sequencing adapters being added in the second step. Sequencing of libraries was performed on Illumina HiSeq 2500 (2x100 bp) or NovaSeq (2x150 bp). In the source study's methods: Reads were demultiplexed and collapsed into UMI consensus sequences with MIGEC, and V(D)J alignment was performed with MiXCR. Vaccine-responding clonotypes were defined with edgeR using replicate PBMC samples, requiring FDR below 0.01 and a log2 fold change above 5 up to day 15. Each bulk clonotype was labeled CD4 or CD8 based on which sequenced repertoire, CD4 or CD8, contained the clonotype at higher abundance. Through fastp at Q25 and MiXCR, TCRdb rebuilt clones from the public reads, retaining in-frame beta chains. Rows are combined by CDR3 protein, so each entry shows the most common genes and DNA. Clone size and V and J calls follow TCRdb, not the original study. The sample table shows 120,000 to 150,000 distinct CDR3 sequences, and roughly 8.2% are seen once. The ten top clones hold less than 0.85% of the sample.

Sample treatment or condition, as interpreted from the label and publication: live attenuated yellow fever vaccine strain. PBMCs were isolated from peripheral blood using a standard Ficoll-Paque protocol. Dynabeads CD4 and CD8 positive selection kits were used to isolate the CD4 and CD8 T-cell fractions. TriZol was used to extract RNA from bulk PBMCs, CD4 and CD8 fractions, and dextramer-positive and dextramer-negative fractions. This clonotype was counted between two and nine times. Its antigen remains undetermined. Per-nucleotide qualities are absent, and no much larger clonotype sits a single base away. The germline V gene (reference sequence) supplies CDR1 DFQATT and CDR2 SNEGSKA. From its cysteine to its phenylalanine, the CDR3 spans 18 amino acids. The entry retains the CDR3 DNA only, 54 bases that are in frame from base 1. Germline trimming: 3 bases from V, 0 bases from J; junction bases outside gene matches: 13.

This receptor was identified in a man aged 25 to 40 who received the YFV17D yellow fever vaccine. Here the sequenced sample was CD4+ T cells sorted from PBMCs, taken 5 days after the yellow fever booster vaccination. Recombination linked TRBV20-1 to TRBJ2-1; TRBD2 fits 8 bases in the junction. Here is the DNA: TGCAGTGCTAGGCCACGGGGAACTAGCGGTCACTCCTACAATGAGCAGTTCTTC. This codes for CSARPRGTSGHSYNEQFF.